Below are 22 T cell receptor beta chains sequenced from a single sample in a study of early T cells in non-severe SARS-CoV-2 infection. MiXCR, applied by TCRdb to the 5' RACE reads, yields one record per CDR3 protein. The sample yields tens of thousands of distinct CDR3 sequences, about 4.9% seen once. Sequenced here: whole blood, sampled at baseline. The receptors shown here come from an adult who was a healthcare worker with PCR-confirmed SARS-CoV-2 infection or an uninfected control (not recorded which).

This clonotype has a count of ten or more. The chain uses TRBV28 and TRBJ1-1; the match to TRBD1 covers 9 bases. Germline-derived CDR1 and CDR2 are MDHEN and SYDVKM. Trimming at V came to 3 bases and at J to 0 bases, leaving 5 bases not matched to a gene. The CDR3 extends over 16 amino acids. The CDR3 DNA reads as TGTGCCAGCAGTTTTGGACAGGGGAGTATGAACACTGAAGCTTTCTTT. This translates into CASSFGQGSMNTEAFF. Full variable domain (remainder filled in from reference TRBV28 and TRBJ1-1): DVKVTQSSRYLVKRTGEKVFLECVQDMDHENMFWYRQDPGLGLRLIYFSYDVKMKEKGDIPEGYSVSREKKERFSLILESASTNQTSMYLCASSFGQGSMNTEAFFGQGTRLTVV.

At least ten counts were recorded for this clonotype. V gene TRBV29-1 combines with J gene TRBJ2-3; D gene unclear. Germline V gene data show CDR1 as SQVTM and CDR2 as ANQGSEA. V shed 3 bases and J shed 3 bases, with 4 bases lying between them. The CDR3 covers 11 residues. The CDR3 sequence: CSVDRTDTQYF. CDR3 in DNA: TGCAGCGTTGATAGGACAGATACGCAGTATTTT.

This clonotype was detected ten times or more. V usage is TRBV5-4 and J usage is TRBJ2-3; TRBD1 matches 7 bases. The germline V gene has CDR1 SGHNT and CDR2 YYREEE (reference sequence). The CDR3 spans 15 residues. V shed 4 bases, J shed 2 bases, and the junction held 7 bases outside the gene matches. CDR3 coding DNA: TGTGCCAGCAGCCAGGGACAGAGAAACACAGATACGCAGTATTTT. Translation gives CASSQGQRNTDTQYF.

This clonotype counts as medium-sized. The V call is TRBV6-5, the J call TRBJ1-1; no clear D gene. Trimming took 4 bases from V and 0 from J, leaving 6 bases between them. The CDR3 spans 13 residues. Germline-derived CDR1 and CDR2 are MNHEY and SVGAGI. CDR3: CASSLSVNTEAFF. Here the CDR3 DNA reads TGTGCCAGCAGTTTATCGGTGAACACTGAAGCTTTCTTT.

This clonotype has ten or more counts. The chain combines TRBV7-7 with TRBJ1-1, with D unclear. Trimming removed 1 base from V and 1 base from J, with 4 bases in between. Germline V lookup: CDR1 SSHAT, CDR2 FNYEAQ (reference sequence). This CDR3 spans 13 amino acids. The chain's CDR3 is CASSLGANTEAFF. Here the CDR3 DNA reads TGTGCCAGCAGCTTAGGGGCGAACACTGAAGCTTTCTTT.

This rearrangement joins TRBV20-1 to TRBJ2-3; 7 bases line up with TRBD1. Per the germline V gene, CDR1 is DFQATT and CDR2 is SNEGSKA (reference sequence). CDR3 length: 16 residues. The junction had 14 bases not matched to a gene; V was cut back by 6 bases and J by 2 bases. The CDR3 DNA follows: TGCAGTGCGAATGAAGAGGACAGGAGGTACACAGATACGCAGTATTTT. Translation gives CSANEEDRRYTDTQYF.

This clonotype was counted ten times or more. This chain uses TRBV7-2 with TRBJ2-7, with 7 nucleotides matching TRBD2. This CDR3 is built from 16 residues. Germline CDR1 reads SGHTA; CDR2 reads FQGNSA. The trim removed 1 base at V and 6 bases at J, leaving 12 bases unmatched. This CDR3 reads CASSLGISGLSGEQYF. The CDR3 bases are TGTGCCAGCAGCTTAGGTATTAGCGGGCTTTCGGGCGAGCAGTACTTC.

With respect to this clonotype: A much larger clone differs by one base, so this may be a read error. This chain uses TRBV5-6 with TRBJ2-3; D might be TRBD1 (6 bases). Germline V CDR1 and CDR2: SGHDT, YYEEEE. CDR3 length equals 16 residues. V gave up 3 bases and J gave up 0 bases, with 14 bases separating them. CDR3 DNA sequence: TGTGCCAGCAGCTCCCCAGCGAGGGGGAGCACAGATACGCAGTATTTT. Residues: CASSSPARGSTDTQYF.

By share of the sample, this clonotype is medium-sized. V and J are TRBV18 and TRBJ2-5; D unresolved. The CDR3 totals 11 residues. The germline gives CDR1 KGHSH, CDR2 LQKENI. The V end was cut by 3 bases, the J end by 1 base, with 0 bases between. CDR3 amino acids: CASSPQETQYF. In DNA, the CDR3 is TGTGCCAGCTCACCCCAAGAGACCCAGTACTTC.

Relative to its sample, this clonotype is medium-sized (0.01 to 0.1%). This chain links TRBV12-3 or TRBV12-4 with TRBJ1-5; D is undetermined. This CDR3 region has 14 residues. Trimming left V 5 bases short and J 4 bases short, with 12 bases between. CDR3 nucleotides: TGTGCCAGCAGTGGCCTTTTTTCAAATCAGCCCCAGCATTTT. Residues: CASSGLFSNQPQHF.

This clonotype was observed many times. This chain connects TRBV29-1 to TRBJ1-1, with 9 bases matching TRBD1. The germline CDR1 and CDR2 sequences are SQVTM and ANQGSEA. The CDR3 spans 13 residues. J gave up 3 bases and V 6 bases, and 5 bases lay outside the gene matches. The CDR3 spells CSVVWTGDTEAFF. The CDR3 DNA is TGCAGCGTCGTCTGGACAGGGGACACTGAAGCTTTCTTT.

This clonotype appeared a few times. V usage is TRBV5-4 and J usage is TRBJ2-5, with D possibly TRBD2 on 6 matching bases. Germline lookup yields CDR1 SGHNT and CDR2 YYREEE (reference sequence). CDR3 size: 14 residues. Trimming shortened V by 3 bases and J by 2 bases, and 11 bases separated the two germline ends. The CDR3 here is CASSSRAGQETQYF. CDR3 DNA: TGTGCCAGCAGCTCACGCGCGGGGCAAGAGACCCAGTACTTC.

V usage is TRBV29-1 and J usage is TRBJ1-2, with D perhaps matching TRBD1 (5 bases). Germline CDR1 SQVTM, CDR2 ANQGSEA. The CDR3 has 12 residues. The ends were cut back, 7 bases at V and 9 bases at J, with 18 bases in the middle. This CDR3 is CSAKRGAYSYTF. CDR3 DNA sequence: TGCAGCGCTAAGAGGGGCGCGTATAGCTACACCTTC.

This clonotype was counted at least ten times. The chain uses TRBV6-5 and TRBJ2-2; 14 positions match TRBD2. V dropped 6 bases and J dropped 5; count of bases not matched to a gene: 8. This CDR3 has 17 amino acids. Germline V gene data show CDR1 as MNHEY and CDR2 as SVGAGI. The CDR3 spells CASRVTSGGARTGELFF. The CDR3, as DNA: TGTGCCAGCAGGGTGACTAGCGGGGGGGCACGGACCGGGGAGCTGTTTTTT.

This clonotype came up many times. The chain carries TRBV10-3 and TRBJ2-1; no firm D call. CDR1 is ENHRY and CDR2 is SYGVKD in the germline V gene. The CDR3 totals 15 residues. Trimming cost V 3 bases and J 8 bases, with 17 bases left between them. As DNA, the CDR3 is TGTGCCATCAGTGATCCGCAGCGTATAGCCCATGAGCAGTTCTTC. It specifies CAISDPQRIAHEQFF.

By its share, this clonotype is medium-sized (0.01 to 0.1%). In DNA form, the CDR3 reads TGTGCCAGCAGCTTAGATCGAGGTAGCGGGATTGGGGCAGATACGCAGTATTTT. It is translated as CASSLDRGSGIGADTQYF. J is TRBJ2-3 and V is TRBV11-3; 8 bases fit TRBD2. The germline CDR1 and CDR2 sequences are SGHNT and YENEEA. The CDR3 contains 18 residues. The ends lost 0 bases at V and 4 bases at J; junction bases unmatched: 12.

This clonotype was found many times. The rearrangement uses TRBV21-1 and TRBJ2-7. TRBV21-1 is a known pseudogene. The CDR3 sequence is 12 residues long. CDR3 sequence reads: CASLGARYEQYF. CDR3 in DNA: TGTGCCAGCCTAGGAGCGCGCTACGAGCAGTACTTC.

Ten or more counts support this clonotype. The rearrangement uses TRBV5-1 and TRBJ1-6; tentative D call: TRBD1 (5 bases). Looked up from germline, CDR1 is SGHRS and CDR2 is YFSETQ. The CDR3 consists of 14 residues. V lost 4 bases and J lost 8, with 13 bases in between. CDR3 amino acids: CASSNSGFDSPLHF. Here the CDR3 DNA reads TGCGCCAGCAGCAATTCAGGGTTTGATTCACCCCTCCACTTT.

This clonotype was seen at least ten times. The J gene is TRBJ2-2, the V gene TRBV15, with 9 bases that match TRBD2. CDR3 length equals 17 residues. Germline loops: CDR1 LNHNV, CDR2 YYDKDF (reference sequence). The ends lost 5 bases at V and 5 bases at J; junction bases unmatched: 12. CDR3 nucleotide sequence: TGTGCCACCAGCCCTCATTTAGCGGGAGCCGGAACCGGGGAGCTGTTTTTT. Its translation: CATSPHLAGAGTGELFF. The full variable domain, in which reference TRBV15 and TRBJ2-2 provide the parts outside the CDR3, is DAMVIQNPRYQVTQFGKPVTLSCSQTLNHNVMYWYQQKSSQAPKLLFHYYDKDFNNEADTPDNFQSRRPNTSFCFLDIRSPGLGDTAMYLCATSPHLAGAGTGELFFGEGSRLTVL.

There are many counts of this clonotype. Written as DNA, the CDR3 is TGTGCCAGCAGCCCCGAAGGGGCAGTTTACAATGAGCAGTTCTTC. Its translation: CASSPEGAVYNEQFF. The rearrangement uses TRBV9 and TRBJ2-1; perhaps TRBD1 as D (5 bases). Trimming took off 4 bases at V and 4 bases at J, with 15 bases between the two ends. Per the germline V gene, CDR1 is SGDLS and CDR2 is YYNGEE. The CDR3 runs 15 residues.

This clonotype was seen at least ten times. V gene TRBV7-6 combines with J gene TRBJ1-1; D is uncertain. V lost 4 bases, J lost 6 bases, and 12 bases lay in between. Germline V gene lookup returns CDR1 SGHVS and CDR2 FNYEAQ. The CDR3 is made up of 13 amino acids. The CDR3 DNA reads as TGTGCCAGCAGCTCAAATCGGGGATCTGAAGCTTTCTTT. Translation: CASSSNRGSEAFF.

This clonotype was counted many times. The chain links TRBV19 to TRBJ2-1; a possible D gene is TRBD2 (5 bases). Trimming left V 5 bases short and J 0 bases short, with 14 bases between. The CDR3 is 16 residues long. The germline V gene has CDR1 LNHDA and CDR2 SQIVND (reference sequence). CDR3 nucleotides: TGTGCCAGTAGTTCCGTCCGGGGAATCTCCTACAATGAGCAGTTCTTC. Encoded protein: CASSSVRGISYNEQFF.